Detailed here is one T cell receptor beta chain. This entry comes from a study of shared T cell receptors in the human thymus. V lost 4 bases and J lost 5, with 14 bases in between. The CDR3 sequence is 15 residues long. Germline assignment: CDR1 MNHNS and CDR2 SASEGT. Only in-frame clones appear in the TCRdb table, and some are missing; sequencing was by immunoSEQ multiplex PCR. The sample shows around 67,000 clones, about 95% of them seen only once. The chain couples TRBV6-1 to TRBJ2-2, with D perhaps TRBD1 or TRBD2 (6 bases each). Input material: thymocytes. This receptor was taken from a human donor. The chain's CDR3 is CASSGGDTATGELFF. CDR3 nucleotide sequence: TGTGCCAGCAGTGGGGGGGACACGGCGACCGGGGAGCTGTTTTTT.